What follows are 8 T cell receptor beta chains derived from one specimen sequenced in a study of blood T cells in healthy people across ages. A second roughly 7 to 11 cycle PCR used barcoded and J-beta primers. TCRdb passed the 5' RACE reads through MiXCR, listing each CDR3 protein once. Of hundreds of thousands of distinct CDR3 sequences in the sample, approximately 59% were seen once. Sequenced sample: blood. The receptors here all came from a man aged 25 to 40 in good health.

V and J are TRBV27 and TRBJ1-6, with D unresolved. Per the germline V gene, CDR1 is MNHEY and CDR2 is SMNVEV (reference sequence). V lost 2 bases and J 10 bases, leaving 15 bases between the germline ends. The CDR3 is 15 residues long. The CDR3 loop is CASSLQSAYSSPLHF. Here the CDR3 DNA reads TGTGCCAGCAGTTTACAAAGCGCCTATAGCTCACCCCTCCACTTT.

The gene calls are TRBV5-1 and TRBJ2-3; D is possibly TRBD2 (6 bases). This CDR3 is 14 amino acids long. Germline V gene sequence: CDR1 SGHRS, CDR2 YFSETQ. V lost 0 bases and J lost 7, with 12 bases in between. CDR3: CASSLDGEVNTQYF. CDR3 nucleotides: TGCGCCAGCAGCTTGGACGGGGAGGTGAATACGCAGTATTTT.

On this clonotype itself: This may come from a read error, since a much larger clone is one base off. The chain couples TRBV4-2 to TRBJ2-7; the D call may be TRBD1 or TRBD2 (6 bases each). CDR1 is LGHNA and CDR2 is YNFKEQ in the germline V gene. Trimming cost V 0 bases and J 5 bases, with 11 bases left between them. The CDR3 runs to 14 residues. The CDR3 DNA reads TGTGCCAGCAGCCAAGACGGGGGCGGCGACGAGCAGTACTTC. Residues: CASSQDGGGDEQYF.

The rearrangement uses TRBV27 and TRBJ2-5; D is perhaps TRBD1 (8 bases). The J call may be mistaken, given a closer DNA end match to TRBJ2-4. CDR1 is MNHEY and CDR2 is SMNVEV in the germline V gene (reference sequence). The CDR3 totals 16 residues. The CDR3 region is CASSLSDREGKNIQYF. CDR3 sequence (DNA): TGTGCCAGCAGTTTATCGGACAGGGAGGGCAAAAACATTCAGTACTTC.

CDR3: CASSSLGSGANVLTF. CDR3 nucleotides: TGTGCCAGCAGCTCCCTCGGCTCTGGGGCCAACGTCCTGACTTTC. V usage is TRBV28 and J usage is TRBJ2-6; D gene unclear. The CDR3 contains 15 residues. Deletions cut 6 bases from V and 0 bases from J, with 9 bases between. CDR1 is MDHEN and CDR2 is SYDVKM in the germline V gene.

This clonotype appeared once. The J gene is TRBJ2-3, the V gene TRBV7-2; tentative D call: TRBD2 (7 bases). Trimming shortened V by 6 bases and J by 6 bases, and 19 bases separated the two germline ends. Per germline, CDR1 SGHTA and CDR2 FQGNSA. The CDR3 is made up of 15 amino acids. The CDR3 reads CASRLSGGAADTQYF. CDR3 sequence (DNA): TGTGCCAGCAGGTTGAGTGGGGGGGCGGCGGATACGCAGTATTTT.

The gene calls are TRBV29-1 and TRBJ2-3, with TRBD2 identical over 9 bases. This CDR3 region has 14 residues. J gave up 4 bases and V 6 bases, and 8 bases lay outside the gene matches. The germline V gene has CDR1 SQVTM and CDR2 ANQGSEA. The CDR3 spells CSVHGTSFADTQYF. The DNA for the CDR3 is TGCAGCGTACACGGGACTAGCTTCGCAGATACGCAGTATTTT.

The J gene is TRBJ2-3, the V gene TRBV27, with D maybe TRBD1 (5 bases). The CDR3 has 17 amino acids. Trimming pared 5 bases from V and 3 bases from J, leaving 21 bases between. The germline gives CDR1 MNHEY, CDR2 SMNVEV (reference sequence). The CDR3 loop is CASSRTFRDIGTDTQYF. The DNA of the CDR3 is TGTGCCAGCAGTCGCACTTTCAGGGATATCGGGACAGATACGCAGTATTTT.